Listed below are T cell receptor beta chains from one sample, sequenced in a study of memory CD4+ T cells and cytomegalovirus serostatus. Repertoires were generated with immunoSEQ multiplex PCR, while TCRdb's copy carries only in-frame clones and drops some. Of roughly 53,000 clones listed, around three quarters were seen once; the top ten hold roughly 1.7%. Material: memory CD4+ T cells from blood. These receptors were obtained from an adult in good health and CMV-seronegative. CDR3s include the opening cysteine and the closing phenylalanine or tryptophan. Fields, in order: clone size, V gene, D gene, J gene, CDR3 DNA, CDR3 protein. A D gene is named only where the DNA matches it firmly. Expanded clones get a size class; other rows say once, few or many, or leave the size out.

>.|TRBV5-4|TRBD2|TRBJ2-7
TGTGCCAGCAGCTCTACGAGAGCGGGGGCCGGGAACGAGCAGTACTTC
CASSSTRAGAGNEQYF
>.|TRBV28|.|TRBJ2-5
TGTGCCACCAGCCCCGGGAGCCAAGAGACCCAGTACTTC
CATSPGSQETQYF
>.|TRBV2|.|TRBJ2-7
TGTGCCAGCAGTGGGGGGTGGATCGAGCAGTACTTC
CASSGGWIEQYF
>.|TRBV10-1|TRBD1|TRBJ1-1
TGCGCCAGCAGTGAGTCCAGGGGGCAAGCTTTCTTT
CASSESRGQAFF
>.|TRBV15|.|TRBJ2-1
TGTGCCACCTTCAGGGGGGGCGCGGAATATGAGCAGTTCTTC
CATFRGGAEYEQFF
>.|TRBV2|TRBD2|TRBJ2-6
TGTGCCAGCAGCACCGCTAGCGGGGGATCCTCTGGGGCCAACGTCCTGACTTTC
CASSTASGGSSGANVLTF
>.|TRBV11-2|TRBD2|TRBJ2-7
TGTGCCAGCAGCTCCCTAACTAGCGGGAGGAGCGAGCAGTACTTC
CASSSLTSGRSEQYF
>.|TRBV28|TRBD1|TRBJ1-2
TGTGCCAGCACGGACAGGGTATCTGGTGGCTACACCTTC
CASTDRVSGGYTF
>.|TRBV28|TRBD1|TRBJ1-4
TGTGCCAGCAGCCCGCCGACAGGGTATAATGAAAAACTGTTTTTT
CASSPPTGYNEKLFF
>.|TRBV6-4|TRBD1|TRBJ2-6
TGTGCCAGCAGTGACTCGACAGGGTCTGGGGCCAACGTCCTGACTTTC
CASSDSTGSGANVLTF
>.|TRBV29-1|.|TRBJ2-7
TGCAGCGTGGCAGGGTTCTCCTACGAGCAGTACTTC
CSVAGFSYEQYF
>.|TRBV2|.|TRBJ2-5
TGTGCCAGCAGCGCCGGGAACGGCCAAGAGACCCAGTACTTC
CASSAGNGQETQYF
>once|TRBV6-6|TRBD1|TRBJ2-2
TGTGCCAGCAGCCTACAGGGGGGAGCCGGGGAGCTGTTTTTT
CASSLQGGAGELFF
>.|TRBV11-3|.|TRBJ2-5
TGTGCCAGCAGCTTAGGGGGCAGCCAAGAGACCCAGTACTTC
CASSLGGSQETQYF
>once|TRBV5-4|.|TRBJ2-7
TGTGCCAGCAGCTTAGGGGTCTCCTACGAGCAGTACTTC
CASSLGVSYEQYF